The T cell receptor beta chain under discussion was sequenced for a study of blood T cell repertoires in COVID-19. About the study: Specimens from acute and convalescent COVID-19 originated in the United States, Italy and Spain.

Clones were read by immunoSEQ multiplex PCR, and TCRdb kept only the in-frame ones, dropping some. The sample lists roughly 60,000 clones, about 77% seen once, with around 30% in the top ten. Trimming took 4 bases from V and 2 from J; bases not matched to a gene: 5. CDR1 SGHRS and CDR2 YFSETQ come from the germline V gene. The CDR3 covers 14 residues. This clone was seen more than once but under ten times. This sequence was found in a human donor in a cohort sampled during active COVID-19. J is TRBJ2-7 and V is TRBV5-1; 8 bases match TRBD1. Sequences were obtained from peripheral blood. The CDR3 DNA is TGCGCCAGCAGCAATTCGGACAGGGCCTACGAGCAGTACTTC. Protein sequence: CASSNSDRAYEQYF.